This TCR beta chain was sequenced during a study of tissue T cells after allogeneic stem cell transplantation. Overall study findings and caveats: Blood and spleen captured only part of the tissue TCR repertoire.

This clone qualifies as medium-sized. Its antigen is not identified. Gene names follow the mouse nomenclature. Method: immunoSEQ multiplex PCR; TCRdb's copy keeps in-frame clones and lacks some. Counted here are several thousand clones, approximately 40% occurring once; the ten biggest clones make up about 23%. Time point indicated: mouse harvest day 14 after allogeneic transplant. Each mouse received 10^7 T-cell-depleted marrow cells plus 10^6 splenic CD5+ T cells by tail vein. Tissues came from B6→BALB/c major-mismatch GVHD mice at day 7 or 14. What was sequenced was gut tissue. The origin of this receptor is a female BALB/c mouse given C57BL/6 T cells with graft-versus-host disease after an allogeneic hematopoietic cell transplant.

The CDR3 DNA, read in part, is TGTGCCAGCAGTCTAGACAACTATGAACAGTAC. Protein sequence: CASSLDNYEQY. The whole CDR3 sequence reads CASSLDNYEQYF. The chain links TRBV26 to TRBJ2-7; D call uncertain. Read data end 1 residue before the CDR3 end; the end is taken from the germline J gene. Trimming took off 3 bases at V and 3 bases at J, with 6 bases between the two ends. CDR1 KGHPV and CDR2 FQNQEV come from the germline V gene (reference sequence). This CDR3 spans 12 amino acids.